The present entry profiles one T cell receptor beta chain with its context. This clonotype was observed a few times. Its antigen specificity is not known. Base qualities are not at hand, and no much larger clone is one base apart. RNA was extracted using the RNeasy kit, and roughly 0.45 to 1 microgram was reverse transcribed with random hexamers. TCR beta CDR3 regions were amplified with the immunoSEQ multiplex PCR assay covering 54 Vbeta and 13 Jbeta segments. To correct PCR amplification bias, a synthetic template baseline was used for both primer optimization and computational correction. In the paper's pipeline: Only productive sequences were kept, with reads annotated to V, D and J genes according to IMGT and analyzed in immunoSEQ Analyzer. Clonality was calculated as one minus the Shannon entropy normalized by log2 of the number of productive unique sequences. For each patient and control, public and private clones were evaluated within the 100 most prevalent clones. Susac-specific clones were defined as absent from healthy and MS cohorts, 1052 published viral clones and other ImmuneACCESS disease sequences. TCRdb passed the public sequencing reads through fastp at Q25 and MiXCR, retaining productive beta sequences. Identical CDR3 protein sequences are pooled into one entry, listed with their most common genes and DNA. The V and J calls and clone size come from TCRdb's table, not from the authors' own analysis. Across this sample there are roughly 150,000 distinct CDR3 sequences, with roughly 96% seen only once. Of the sample, approximately 0.15% is held by the ten largest clones.

The sample is drawn from a study of CD8 T cells in Susac syndrome (dated 2019 in TCRdb). As for the study more broadly: Among the Susac syndrome patients who were sequenced, clinically active disease was present in more than 5 and clinical remission was observed in fewer than 10. At blood withdrawal, Susac syndrome patients were either therapy-naive, taking corticosteroids (in some cases with IVIg as well), or taking IVIg alone. Repertoire sequencing was used to test whether CD8+ T cell activation and differentiation in Susac syndrome was antigen driven. The research as a whole found: The CD4+ T cell repertoire of patients with Susac syndrome showed no detectable clonal expansion. The number of individuals in the TCR sequencing and HLA analysis was acknowledged as relatively small.

V trim: 4 bases; J trim: 6 bases; unmatched bases: 10. CDR1 and CDR2 (LGHDT, YNNKEL) derive from the germline V gene (reference sequence). The CDR3 goes from the cysteine to the phenylalanine over 15 residues. Only the CDR3 DNA is retained, 45 bases long and in frame from the first base. High-throughput TCR beta sequencing profiled peripheral blood CD8+ and CD4+ T cells from healthy donors, Susac syndrome patients and multiple sclerosis patients. The Susac syndrome patients fulfilled recently defined diagnostic criteria for either definite or probable disease. Bulk CD8+ and CD4+ T cells were purified magnetically by negative isolation, whereas CD8+ TEMRA cells were enriched by FACS. Blood was drawn into EDTA tubes, processed within 24 hours, and PBMCs were isolated by density gradient centrifugation. PBMCs intended for TCR sequencing were cryopreserved in liquid nitrogen and thawed later in a water bath at 37 degrees C. Purity of sorted or isolated CD4+, CD8+ and CD8+ TEMRA cells was at least 90%.

The origin of this receptor is a human donor with Susac syndrome. The rearrangement combines TRBV3-1 with TRBJ1-2, and 8 junctional nucleotides match TRBD1. The specimen was CD4+ T cells from PBMCs. This receptor carries the CDR3 CASSPDRQGIDGYTF. The nucleotide sequence reads as follows: TGTGCCAGCAGCCCAGATAGACAGGGGATAGATGGCTACACCTTC.